These 29 T cell receptor beta chains were sequenced from one sample in a study of cytomegalovirus exposure and HLA in healthy donors. Both 60 Vbeta primers and 13 Jbeta primers went into the PCR. Sequencing used immunoSEQ multiplex PCR; TCRdb keeps in-frame clones, though not all of them. The table includes 150,000 to 200,000 clones, about 80% detected once. The material sequenced was PBMCs. The receptors here all came from a woman in her 40s in good health and CMV-seronegative.

The rearrangement links TRBV5-1 to TRBJ1-2; no reliable D call. V lost 2 bases, J lost 2 bases, and 13 bases lay in between. Germline lookup yields CDR1 SGHRS and CDR2 YFSETQ. The CDR3 contains 15 residues. The CDR3 DNA reads as TGCGCCAGCAGCTTCCCGGGAAGCGAGAACTATGGCTACACCTTC. Its translation is CASSFPGSENYGYTF.

This chain joins TRBV11-2 and TRBJ2-1; 10 bases line up with TRBD2. From germline, CDR1 is SGHAT and CDR2 FQNNGV. There are 19 residues in the CDR3. V lost 1 base, J lost 4 bases, and 13 bases stayed unmatched. The CDR3 is CASSLVFRDGLAEYNEQFF. The CDR3 DNA is TGTGCCAGCAGCTTAGTCTTTCGGGACGGACTAGCGGAATACAATGAGCAGTTCTTC.

This sequence joins TRBV28 and TRBJ1-5, with 7 bases fitting TRBD1. Germline trimming cut 6 bases from V and 3 bases from J; bases unmatched to any gene: 5. The CDR3 totals 14 residues. Germline-derived CDR1 and CDR2 are MDHEN and SYDVKM. CDR3 nucleotide sequence: TGTGCCAGCAGCCGGGACAGCCACAATCAGCCCCAGCATTTT. Protein: CASSRDSHNQPQHF.

J is TRBJ1-4 and V is TRBV9; TRBD1 agrees at 7 bases. Germline CDR1 reads SGDLS; CDR2 reads YYNGEE. The CDR3 is 15 residues long. V shed 2 bases, J shed 7 bases, and the junction held 8 bases outside the gene matches. The chain's CDR3 is CASSVDPGQSEKLFF. The CDR3 DNA is TGTGCCAGCAGCGTGGACCCGGGACAGTCTGAAAAACTGTTTTTT.

The rearrangement uses TRBV30 and TRBJ1-3, with D possibly matching TRBD1 (6 bases). V shed 8 bases and J shed 0 bases, with 14 bases lying between them. The germline gives CDR1 GTSNPN, CDR2 SVGIG (reference sequence). The CDR3 extends over 14 amino acids. As DNA, the CDR3 is TGTGCCGGCGAAGGGACACACTCTGGAAACACCATATATTTT. Its translation is CAGEGTHSGNTIYF.

This clone has only a few counts. Other DNA sequences within the sample encode an identical CDR3. CDR3 coding DNA: TGCGCCAGCAGCCCCCTTCTCGGAGATACGCAGTATTTT. Translation gives CASSPLLGDTQYF. This chain links TRBV5-1 with TRBJ2-3; unclear D gene. This CDR3 is 13 amino acids long. Trimming took 4 bases from V and 5 from J, leaving 11 bases between them. The germline gives CDR1 SGHRS, CDR2 YFSETQ.

For the CDR3, the DNA is TGTGCCAGCAGCGTTCAGCCAGGGCGAGAGACCCAGTACTTC. Protein product: CASSVQPGRETQYF. J is TRBJ2-5 and V is TRBV9; D perhaps matches TRBD1 (5 bases). In germline, CDR1 is SGDLS, CDR2 YYNGEE. Trimming took 2 bases from V and 4 from J, leaving 12 bases between them. The CDR3 covers 14 residues.

On this clone itself: A junction end diverges from the germline sequence, so it may reflect a read error. The genes are TRBV7-9 and TRBJ2-3; 8 nucleotides match TRBD2. Germline-derived CDR1 and CDR2 are SEHNR and FQNEAQ (reference sequence). The CDR3 is made up of 19 amino acids. CDR3: CSSSFRPAREGSSTDTQYF. In nucleotides, the CDR3 is TGTTCCAGCAGCTTCCGTCCGGCCCGGGAGGGGAGTAGCACAGATACGCAGTATTTT. The full variable domain, with the rest looked up from reference TRBV7-9 and TRBJ2-3, is DTGVSQNPRHKITKRGQNVTFRCDPISEHNRLYWYRQTLGQGPEFLTYFQNEAQLEKSRLLSDRFSAERPKGSFSTLEIQRTEQGDSAMYLCSSSFRPAREGSSTDTQYFGPGTRLTVL.

The chain has TRBV2 and TRBJ1-4; D is possibly TRBD1 (6 bases). The CDR3 runs 14 residues. V dropped 10 bases and J dropped 8 bases, with 20 bases sitting between them. Germline assignment: CDR1 SNHLY and CDR2 FYNNEI. CDR3 nucleotide sequence: TGTGCCAACCAGCAAGGGGGATTAGACGAAAAACTGTTTTTT. Translated: CANQQGGLDEKLFF.

This sequence joins TRBV9 and TRBJ1-4; D is perhaps TRBD1 (5 bases). Between the trimmed V and J ends, which lost 4 bases and 6 bases, there was a span of 16 bases. From germline, CDR1 is SGDLS and CDR2 YYNGEE. This CDR3 spans 15 amino acids. The CDR3 DNA is TGTGCCAGCAGCCGGGGGAACGGCGCCTATGAAAAACTGTTTTTT. Residues: CASSRGNGAYEKLFF.

This chain uses TRBV7-6 with TRBJ2-1; 9 nucleotides line up with TRBD1. The CDR3 runs to 14 residues. Germline CDR1 and CDR2: SGHVS and FNYEAQ. The V segment lost 4 bases and the J segment 7 bases; nucleotides outside the gene matches: 5. Here the CDR3 reads CASSWDREDNEQFF. The CDR3 DNA follows: TGTGCCAGCAGCTGGGACAGGGAAGATAATGAGCAGTTCTTC.

The chain couples TRBV5-1 to TRBJ2-3; 16 nucleotides agree with TRBD2. Per the germline V gene, CDR1 is SGHRS and CDR2 is YFSETQ. Losses at the gene ends were 4 bases for V and 3 bases for J; bases not matched to a gene: 5. This CDR3 has 17 residues. The CDR3 DNA is TGCGCCAGCAGCAGGGGACTAGCGGGAGGGCCAACAGATACGCAGTATTTT. It is translated as CASSRGLAGGPTDTQYF.

The J gene is TRBJ2-7, the V gene TRBV27; D perhaps matches TRBD2 (6 bases). Germline assignment: CDR1 MNHEY and CDR2 SMNVEV (reference sequence). The CDR3 runs to 15 residues. V lost 6 bases and J lost 3, with 18 bases in between. Here the CDR3 DNA reads TGTGCCAGCAGCCCGTCGGGACTTCCTCTCTACGAGCAGTACTTC. It translates to CASSPSGLPLYEQYF.

V is TRBV4-3 and J is TRBJ1-1; D unclear. Germline assignment: CDR1 LGHNA and CDR2 YSLEER. The CDR3 spans 14 residues. Trimming took 0 bases from V and 2 from J, leaving 7 bases between them. In DNA form, the CDR3 reads TGCGCCAGCAGCCAAGATCCCCCAAACACTGAAGCTTTCTTT. Translated, it gives CASSQDPPNTEAFF.

The chain joins TRBV18 to TRBJ2-1, with TRBD1 as a possible D gene (6 bases). V lost 8 bases to trimming and J lost 6 bases, with 17 bases between them. Germline V gene sequence: CDR1 KGHSH, CDR2 LQKENI. CDR3 length equals 14 residues. The chain's CDR3 is CASHSGGRGNEQFF. In nucleotides, the CDR3 is TGTGCCAGCCACTCAGGAGGCAGGGGCAATGAGCAGTTCTTC.

Here the CDR3 DNA reads TGTGCCAGCAGCATTAGCGGACCCTACAATGAGCAGTTCTTC. Translating gives CASSISGPYNEQFF. The chain is built from TRBV5-4 and TRBJ2-1, with D possibly being TRBD2 (6 bases). The CDR3 is made up of 14 amino acids. V shed 4 bases and J shed 2 bases, with 10 bases lying between them. CDR1 and CDR2 from the germline V gene are SGHNT and YYREEE (reference sequence).

The chain links TRBV4-3 to TRBJ2-1, with 9 bases matching TRBD2. The germline V gene has CDR1 LGHNA and CDR2 YSLEER. The CDR3 length is 16 residues. With 1 base clipped from V and 5 bases from J, the junction kept 6 bases outside the gene matches. The CDR3 protein is CASSQGTSVNDNEQFF. CDR3 nucleotide sequence: TGCGCCAGCAGCCAAGGGACTAGCGTTAATGACAATGAGCAGTTCTTC.

The rearrangement links TRBV9 to TRBJ1-4; 10 bases are shared with TRBD1. The CDR3 contains 15 residues. Trimming removed 3 bases from V and 7 bases from J; junction bases left unmatched: 6. From germline, CDR1 is SGDLS and CDR2 YYNGEE. The CDR3 sequence is CASSEKGTGAEKLFF. The CDR3 DNA is TGTGCCAGCAGCGAGAAAGGGACAGGGGCTGAAAAACTGTTTTTT.

This chain joins TRBV5-1 and TRBJ2-7; perhaps TRBD1 as D (6 bases). V was clipped by 4 bases and J by 4 bases, with 9 bases between them. The CDR3 runs 12 residues. Germline lookup yields CDR1 SGHRS and CDR2 YFSETQ. CDR3 in DNA: TGCGCCAGCAGCCCGACAGGTTACGAGCAGTACTTC. Translated, it gives CASSPTGYEQYF.

This clone is a singleton in its sample. The chain has TRBV10-3 and TRBJ2-2; 8 bases line up with TRBD1. V dropped 3 bases and J dropped 1; count of bases not matched to a gene: 4. The CDR3 runs 16 residues. Germline loops: CDR1 ENHRY, CDR2 SYGVKD. In DNA form, the CDR3 reads TGTGCCATCAGTGACTCCGGGACAGGGAACACCGGGGAGCTGTTTTTT. It yields the protein CAISDSGTGNTGELFF.

The chain is built from TRBV6-5 and TRBJ2-4; D is ambiguous. CDR3 size: 13 residues. With 6 bases removed from V and 6 bases from J, the gap between germline ends came to 12 bases. Per germline, CDR1 MNHEY and CDR2 SVGAGI. CDR3 protein: CASRPEALNIQYF. CDR3 nucleotides: TGTGCCAGCAGGCCCGAGGCCTTAAACATTCAGTACTTC.

The V and J genes are TRBV18 and TRBJ2-7; TRBD2 might be the D (5 bases). The V gene lost 3 bases and the J gene lost 2 bases, with 14 bases spanning the gap. Germline V gene lookup returns CDR1 KGHSH and CDR2 LQKENI. This CDR3 contains 15 residues. CDR3 protein: CASSPVGDSTYEQYF. CDR3 DNA sequence: TGTGCCAGCTCACCGGTCGGGGATTCTACCTACGAGCAGTACTTC.

The genes are TRBV4-3 and TRBJ1-2; D uncertain. CDR1 is LGHNA, CDR2 YSLEER, per germline. CDR3 length equals 14 residues. Trimming removed 4 bases at V and 2 bases at J, with 11 bases between. The CDR3 DNA reads TGCGCCAGCAGCCCAATTGGGGAGAACTATGGCTACACCTTC. This codes for CASSPIGENYGYTF.

The V call is TRBV7-3, the J call TRBJ1-1; unclear D gene. Germline assignment: CDR1 SGHTA and CDR2 FQGTGA. Trimming took 5 bases from V and 8 from J, leaving 18 bases between them. The CDR3 has 14 residues. CDR3 in amino acids: CASSLNGAAAEAFF. Here the CDR3 DNA reads TGTGCCAGCAGCCTAAACGGTGCGGCAGCCGAAGCTTTCTTT.

The chain couples TRBV4-1 to TRBJ1-4; 9 nucleotides match TRBD1. V dropped 1 base and J dropped 8; count of bases not matched to a gene: 2. Germline values: CDR1 MGHRA, CDR2 YSYEKL. This CDR3 contains 14 residues. CDR3 DNA sequence: TGCGCCAGCAGCCAAGGGACAGGGGAAGAAAAACTGTTTTTT. It is translated as CASSQGTGEEKLFF.

This sequence joins TRBV4-2 and TRBJ1-4; 8 positions match TRBD1. Germline CDR1 is LGHNA and CDR2 is YNFKEQ. V trimming: 4 bases; J trimming: 7 bases; junction bases outside the gene matches: 8. This CDR3 is 15 amino acids long. CDR3 bases: TGTGCCAGCAGCCCCCAGGGGGCGCAGGGTGAAAAACTGTTTTTT. Amino acids: CASSPQGAQGEKLFF.

The rearrangement links TRBV10-1 to TRBJ1-1; 7 bases line up with TRBD1. The CDR3 is 15 amino acids. The junction had 8 bases not matched to a gene; V was cut back by 7 bases and J by 0 bases. CDR1 is WNHNN, CDR2 SYGVQD, per germline (reference sequence). The CDR3 DNA sequence: TGCGCCAGCACCGACAGGGATTACATGAACACTGAAGCTTTCTTT. It specifies CASTDRDYMNTEAFF.

The chain recombines TRBV7-8 with TRBJ2-2; D is perhaps TRBD1 (6 bases). V was shortened by 6 bases and J by 5 bases, with 10 bases between the two germline ends. The CDR3 has 13 residues. Germline V gene sequence: CDR1 SGHVS, CDR2 FQNEAQ. The CDR3 protein is CASRFRGTGELFF. The CDR3 nucleotides read TGTGCCAGCAGATTTAGGGGGACCGGGGAGCTGTTTTTT.

The V and J genes are TRBV7-9 and TRBJ1-3; TRBD1 is a possible D gene (6 bases). Germline assignment: CDR1 SEHNR and CDR2 FQNEAQ (reference sequence). This CDR3 spans 18 amino acids. Trimming removed 5 bases from V and 4 bases from J, with 24 bases in between. CDR3 in amino acids: CASSRPGHQMMEGNTIYF. For the CDR3, the DNA is TGTGCCAGCAGCCGTCCGGGACACCAAATGATGGAAGGAAACACCATATATTTT.